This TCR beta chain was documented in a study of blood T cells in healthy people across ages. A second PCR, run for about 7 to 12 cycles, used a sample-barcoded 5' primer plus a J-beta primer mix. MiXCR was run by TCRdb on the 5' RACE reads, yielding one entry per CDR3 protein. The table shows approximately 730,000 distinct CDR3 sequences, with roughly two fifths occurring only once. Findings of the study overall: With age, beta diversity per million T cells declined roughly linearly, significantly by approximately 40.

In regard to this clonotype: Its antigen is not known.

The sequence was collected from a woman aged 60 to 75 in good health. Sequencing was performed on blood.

CDR3 amino acids: CASSLGEYQETQYF. CDR3 bases: TGTGCCAGCAGTTTAGGAGAGTACCAAGAGACCCAGTACTTC. The chain has TRBV12-3 or TRBV12-4 and TRBJ2-5, with D unclear. V was clipped by 1 base and J by 0 bases, with 6 bases between them. The CDR3 spans 14 residues.